The sequence of this TCR beta chain was determined in a study of OX40 agonist ivuxolimab in advanced cancers. For the study at large: Dose-escalation patients had hepatocellular carcinoma, melanoma, renal cell or head and neck cancer.

Method: immunoSEQ multiplex PCR; TCRdb's copy keeps in-frame clones and lacks some. The data show 61,000 or so clones, under 85% seen once. In its sample, this clone was seen once. Its antigen is still unknown. General study findings and limits: In the 0.1-3.0 mg/kg groups, partial responders showed among the lowest expansion.

The V and J ends lost 5 bases and 5 bases, in that order; junction bases with no gene match: 12. The CDR3 has 18 residues. CDR1 and CDR2 (germline): KGHSH, LQKENI. The chain joins TRBV18 to TRBJ1-6; the match to TRBD1 covers 10 bases. This TCR derives from an adult with an advanced solid tumor such as melanoma, head and neck, liver or kidney cancer. The material sequenced was CD4+ or CD8+ T cells sorted from blood, taken in a trial of the OX40 agonist ivuxolimab. CDR3 residues: CASSYFPSGTGDNSPLHF. The CDR3 DNA follows: TGTGCCAGCTCATACTTTCCATCCGGGACAGGGGATAATTCACCCCTCCACTTT.